Listed below are T cell receptor beta chains from one sample, sequenced in a study of CD8+CD57+ T cells in acquired aplastic anemia. TCRdb passed the reads through MiXCR, listing each CDR3 protein once. Of fewer than 250,000 distinct CDR3 sequences in the sample, around 46% were seen once. The material sequenced was sorted CD4+, CD8+, or CD8+CD57+ T cells (not recorded which) from PBMCs. These receptors all stem from a human donor with aplastic anemia. CDR3s include the opening cysteine and the closing phenylalanine or tryptophan. A D gene is named only where the DNA matches it firmly. Only part of the rows carry a size: once, few, many, or a class if the clone is expanded.

>.|TRBV6-1|TRBJ1-6|.
CASRVQYSPLHF
TGTGCCAGCAGGGTCCAATATTCACCCCTCCACTTT
>.|TRBV10-3|TRBJ2-1|.
CAIKSGTGRSGSYNEQFF
TGTGCCATCAAGTCCGGGACAGGAAGAAGCGGGAGTTACAATGAGCAGTTCTTC
>many|TRBV6-1|TRBJ1-2|TRBD1
CASTTGGIGYTF
TGTGCCAGCACAACAGGGGGCATTGGCTACACCTTC
>.|TRBV10-3|TRBJ1-4|.
CAIRDTGSGNEKLFF
TGTGCCATCAGAGATACGGGATCGGGTAATGAAAAACTGTTTTTT
>.|TRBV20-1|TRBJ2-7|.
CSAHQKDYEQYF
TGCAGTGCTCACCAGAAGGACTACGAGCAGTACTTC
>.|TRBV5-1|TRBJ2-5|TRBD2
CASSLSLAGGLETQYF
TGCGCCAGCAGCTTGTCTCTAGCGGGGGGGCTGGAGACCCAGTACTTC
>few|TRBV27|TRBJ2-7|.
CASSPRDSTRGYF
TGTGCCAGCAGTCCTCGGGACTCAACTAGAGGGTACTTC
>.|TRBV9|TRBJ1-2|.
CASSVDLRANYGYTF
TGTGCCAGCAGCGTAGATCTAAGAGCTAACTATGGCTACACCTTC
>once|TRBV25-1|TRBJ2-7|.
CASTPTSSYEQYF
TGTGCCAGCACGCCTACGAGCTCCTACGAGCAGTACTTC
>few|TRBV30|TRBJ2-7|.
CAGRPLDKPYEQYF
TGTGCCGGACGTCCGTTAGACAAACCCTACGAGCAGTACTTC
>.|TRBV29-1|TRBJ2-7|TRBD2
CGVSRGGGVHEQYF
TGCGGCGTTTCTCGGGGGGGTGGGGTCCACGAGCAGTACTTC
>many|TRBV9|TRBJ2-1|TRBD2
CATGTSGEGEQFF
TGTGCCACCGGGACTAGCGGGGAGGGGGAGCAGTTCTTC
>.|TRBV15|TRBJ2-3|TRBD2
CATSGAGGPGTDTQYF
TGTGCCACCAGCGGAGCGGGAGGGCCTGGCACAGATACGCAGTATTTT
>many|TRBV20-1|TRBJ1-5|.
CSARDTGSGQPQHF
TGCAGTGCTAGAGATACCGGGTCGGGTCAGCCCCAGCATTTT
>.|TRBV2|TRBJ1-2|.
CASSGRQTLGHGYTF
TGTGCCAGCAGCGGGAGACAGACCCTAGGCCATGGCTACACCTTC
>many|TRBV25-1|TRBJ2-7|.
CASRERGGPIYEQYF
TGTGCCAGCAGGGAGAGGGGGGGCCCCATCTACGAGCAGTACTTC
>.|TRBV13|TRBJ1-5|.
CASSLGGHGDQPQHF
TGTGCCAGCAGCTTAGGTGGGCACGGGGATCAGCCCCAGCATTTT
>.|TRBV6-2/TRBV6-3|TRBJ1-6|.
CASSQDPRGNSPLHF
TGCGCCAGCAGCCAAGATCCCCGGGGGAATTCACCCCTCCACTTT
>few|TRBV2|TRBJ2-7|.
CASSEDVGEQYF
TGTGCCAGCAGTGAAGACGTGGGCGAGCAGTACTTC
>many|TRBV25-1|TRBJ1-5|.
CASSAQGSNQPQHF
TGTGCCAGCAGTGCCCAGGGAAGCAATCAGCCCCAGCATTTT
>.|TRBV14|TRBJ2-3|TRBD2
CASSLVRESGARTDTQYF
TGTGCCAGCAGCCTGGTTCGGGAAAGCGGGGCAAGAACAGATACGCAGTATTTT
>.|TRBV7-2|TRBJ2-5|.
CASSLGRTYQETQYF
TGTGCCAGCAGCTTAGGACGGACGTACCAAGAGACCCAGTACTTC
>many|TRBV20-1|TRBJ2-1|.
CSARDLAESSYNEQFF
TGCAGTGCTAGAGATCTGGCAGAGAGCTCCTACAATGAGCAGTTCTTC
>few|TRBV30|TRBJ1-2|.
CAWSEGRGVLYGYTF
TGTGCCTGGAGTGAGGGCAGGGGCGTTCTCTATGGCTACACCTTC
>many|TRBV7-3|TRBJ1-1|TRBD1
CASSWGTGFRNTEAFF
TGTGCCAGCAGCTGGGGGACAGGGTTTAGGAACACTGAAGCTTTCTTT
>many|TRBV7-9|TRBJ1-6|.
CASSLSVGGRPLHF
TGTGCCAGCAGCTTATCGGTCGGCGGACGACCCCTCCACTTT
>.|TRBV24-1|TRBJ2-1|.
CATSRGTDNEQFF
TGTGCCACCAGTAGGGGCACTGACAATGAGCAGTTCTTC
>.|TRBV5-4|TRBJ2-6|.
CASSLESGANVLTF
TGTGCCAGCAGCTTGGAATCTGGGGCCAACGTCCTGACTTTC
>few|TRBV2|TRBJ2-3|TRBD2
CASSLRLAETDTQYF
TGTGCCAGCAGTCTCCGACTAGCGGAGACAGATACGCAGTATTTT
>few|TRBV29-1|TRBJ2-3|.
CSVGGFTDTQYF
TGCAGCGTTGGGGGGTTTACAGATACGCAGTATTTT
>.|TRBV29-1|TRBJ2-7|.
CSVKTGSGPYEQYF
TGCAGCGTCAAGACAGGTAGCGGGCCCTACGAGCAGTACTTC
>many|TRBV6-1|TRBJ1-2|TRBD1
CASSESGTGGGYTF
TGTGCCAGCAGTGAGTCCGGGACAGGGGGTGGCTACACCTTC
>few|TRBV4-2|TRBJ2-6|.
CASRLGISIGANVLTF
TGTGCCAGCCGGCTGGGGATCTCCATTGGGGCCAACGTCCTGACTTTC
>many|TRBV19|TRBJ1-2|.
CASSTAERYGYTF
TGTGCCAGTAGTACCGCCGAGCGATATGGCTACACCTTC
>.|TRBV5-6|TRBJ1-1|.
CASSRGRNTEAFF
TGTGCCAGCAGCCGGGGACGGAACACTGAAGCTTTCTTT
>many|TRBV5-1|TRBJ2-7|.
CASSPPGPFSYEQYF
TGCGCCAGCAGCCCACCGGGGCCGTTTTCCTACGAGCAGTACTTC
>many|TRBV2|TRBJ1-6|TRBD1
CASTLMGTANSPLHF
TGTGCCAGCACCCTCATGGGGACAGCCAATTCACCCCTCCACTTT
>.|TRBV10-1|TRBJ1-1|.
CASNDILNTEAFF
TGCGCCAGTAATGACATCCTTAACACTGAAGCTTTCTTT
>.|TRBV7-9|TRBJ2-7|TRBD2
CASSFDLAGGYEQYF
TGTGCCAGCAGCTTTGACCTAGCGGGGGGCTACGAGCAGTACTTC
>few|TRBV10-3|TRBJ2-1|.
CAISETTSGDNNEQFF
TGTGCCATCAGTGAGACAACGAGCGGGGACAACAATGAGCAGTTCTTC
>.|TRBV3-2|TRBJ1-2|.
CASSQDYGYTF
TGTGCCAGCAGCCAAGATTATGGCTACACCTTC
>.|TRBV25-1|TRBJ2-7|TRBD1
CASSNSGTGVEQYF
TGTGCCAGCTCAAACAGCGGGACAGGGGTCGAGCAGTACTTC
>.|TRBV2|TRBJ2-1|.
CASSEGLGEQFF
TGTGCCAGCAGCGAGGGACTTGGGGAGCAGTTCTTC
>many|TRBV20-1|TRBJ1-5|.
CSARTRGAQGNQPQHF
TGCAGTGCTAGAACCCGGGGGGCACAGGGCAATCAGCCCCAGCATTTT
>.|TRBV9|TRBJ2-5|TRBD2
CASSTQRLAGGGTQYF
TGTGCCAGCAGCACACAACGACTAGCGGGAGGAGGGACCCAGTACTTC
>many|TRBV6-5|TRBJ1-5|TRBD1
CASREQQGTNQPQHF
TGTGCCAGCAGGGAGCAACAGGGGACAAATCAGCCCCAGCATTTT
>many|TRBV27|TRBJ1-1|TRBD1
CASSWDRESTEAFF
TGTGCCAGCAGTTGGGACAGGGAGAGCACTGAAGCTTTCTTT
>.|TRBV30|TRBJ2-7|.
CAWSVRGGEQYF
TGTGCCTGGAGTGTACGGGGTGGGGAGCAGTACTTC
>.|TRBV2|TRBJ2-7|.
CASMLASSYEQYF
TGTGCCAGCATGCTAGCGAGCTCCTACGAGCAGTACTTC
>.|TRBV10-3|TRBJ2-5|TRBD1
CAISYGTGFQETQYF
TGTGCCATCAGTTACGGGACAGGGTTTCAAGAGACCCAGTACTTC
>many|TRBV4-3|TRBJ1-1|.
CASSQDGAGGTEAFF
TGCGCCAGCAGCCAAGATGGGGCAGGTGGCACTGAAGCTTTCTTT